Listed below are T cell receptor beta chains from one sample, sequenced in a study of blood T cell repertoires in COVID-19. Clones were sequenced by immunoSEQ multiplex PCR, and TCRdb holds only the in-frame ones, with some missing. Counted here are nearly 60,000 clones, almost 90% occurring once; the ten biggest clones make up more than 10%. The sequencing sample was made of peripheral blood. The receptors shown here come from a man aged 55-75 years with active COVID-19. The CDR3 runs from the conserved cysteine through the conserved F or W. A D gene is named only where the DNA matches it firmly. The size entry is marked missing in some rows and otherwise reads once, few, many or a size class.

TRBD2,.,TRBV5-4,TRBJ2-1,CASSLAGGGRSYNEQFF,TGTGCCAGCAGCTTGGCCGGGGGCGGGAGGTCCTACAATGAGCAGTTCTTC
.,.,TRBV5-6,TRBJ2-5,CASSFPRWETQYF,TGTGCCAGCAGCTTCCCGAGGTGGGAGACCCAGTACTTC
TRBD2,.,TRBV6-2/TRBV6-3,TRBJ2-1,CASSDAGGTYNEQFF,TGTGCCAGCAGTGACGCGGGAGGGACGTACAATGAGCAGTTCTTC
.,.,TRBV14,TRBJ1-1,CASSQGGNLGTEAFF,TGTGCCAGCAGCCAAGGGGGCAACCTGGGCACTGAAGCTTTCTTT
.,once,TRBV5-5,TRBJ1-4,CASSWGGEKLFF,TGTGCCAGCAGCTGGGGGGGCGAAAAACTGTTTTTT
TRBD2,.,TRBV29-1,TRBJ2-3,CSVRGLAGGGGTDTQYF,TGCAGCGTCAGGGGACTAGCGGGAGGAGGGGGCACAGATACGCAGTATTTT
.,once,TRBV7-8,TRBJ2-3,CASSFSLLPDTQYF,TGTGCCAGCAGCTTTTCTCTACTACCAGATACGCAGTATTTT
TRBD1,.,TRBV28,TRBJ2-3,CASSPPGQPTDTQYF,TGTGCCAGCAGTCCTCCGGGACAGCCAACAGATACGCAGTATTTT
TRBD2,few,TRBV5-6,TRBJ2-1,CASRYGSSGVSYNEQFF,TGTGCCAGCCGGTATGGTTCTAGCGGTGTATCCTACAATGAGCAGTTCTTC
.,.,TRBV7-9,TRBJ2-2,CASATGLAQESGELFF,TGTGCCAGCGCTACCGGACTGGCCCAGGAAAGCGGGGAGCTGTTTTTT
TRBD1,.,TRBV19,TRBJ2-2,CASGTADNTGELFF,TGTGCCAGCGGGACAGCGGATAACACCGGGGAGCTGTTTTTT
TRBD2,.,TRBV2,TRBJ2-7,CASSEGQRGYEQYF,TGTGCCAGCAGTGAAGGTCAGCGGGGCTACGAGCAGTACTTC
.,.,TRBV5-4,TRBJ1-4,CASSRQGGQTEKLFF,TGTGCCAGCAGCCGCCAAGGAGGACAGACCGAAAAACTGTTTTTT
TRBD1,once,TRBV29-1,TRBJ2-7,CSAVGQGISEQYF,TGCAGCGCGGTGGGACAGGGTATATCGGAGCAGTACTTC
.,.,TRBV11-2,TRBJ2-3,CASSSRRKTSTDTQYF,TGTGCCAGCAGCTCTCGAAGAAAGACTAGCACAGATACGCAGTATTTT
TRBD1,.,TRBV7-8,TRBJ2-2,CASKIGQGLTGELFF,TGTGCCAGCAAGATAGGACAGGGGTTAACCGGGGAGCTGTTTTTT
TRBD1,few,TRBV12-3/TRBV12-4,TRBJ2-7,CASSLTGINEQYF,TGTGCCAGCAGTTTGACAGGGATCAACGAGCAGTACTTC
.,.,TRBV5-5,TRBJ2-5,CASSAAPGLRGETQYF,TGTGCCAGCAGCGCCGCCCCGGGACTTCGTGGGGAGACCCAGTACTTC
.,.,TRBV28,TRBJ2-7,CASKTGYEQYF,TGTGCCAGCAAAACAGGGTACGAGCAGTACTTC
.,.,TRBV7-8,TRBJ1-2,CASSFEMAGQSHGYTF,TGTGCCAGCAGCTTCGAGATGGCTGGGCAGTCCCATGGCTACACCTTC
.,.,TRBV5-1,TRBJ1-2,CASQGEGRGYTF,TGCGCCAGTCAAGGGGAGGGTCGTGGCTACACCTTC
.,few,TRBV28,TRBJ1-3,CASSSSRGLSGNTIYF,TGTGCCAGCAGTTCCTCCCGGGGATTGTCTGGAAACACCATATATTTT
.,.,TRBV6-6,TRBJ1-4,CASSPRATNEKLFF,TGTGCCAGCAGTCCCCGGGCAACTAATGAAAAACTGTTTTTT
.,.,TRBV4-2,TRBJ2-1,CASSQDTTYNEQFF,TGTGCCAGCAGCCAAGACACCACATACAATGAGCAGTTCTTC
TRBD2,.,TRBV6-2/TRBV6-3,TRBJ2-7,CASSVGLASDEQYF,TGTGCCAGCAGTGTGGGACTAGCATCTGACGAGCAGTACTTC
.,once,TRBV27,TRBJ2-7,CASSSHGQLGLHEQYF,TGTGCCAGCAGTTCACACGGACAGCTTGGACTCCACGAGCAGTACTTC
.,.,TRBV30,TRBJ2-5,CAWGSRDFHF,TGTGCCTGGGGTTCCCGGGACTTCCACTTC
TRBD2,.,TRBV7-3,TRBJ2-7,CASSRLAGGANEQYF,TGTGCCAGCAGCCGACTAGCGGGAGGGGCCAACGAGCAGTACTTC
.,few,TRBV28,TRBJ1-4,CASSWLGRDLSGQGTNEKLFF,TGTGCCAGCAGTTGGTTAGGACGGGACCTATCCGGGCAGGGGACTAATGAAAAACTGTTTTTT
.,.,TRBV7-2,TRBJ1-1,CASSPGVMNTEAFF,TGTGCCAGCAGCCCGGGAGTTATGAACACTGAAGCTTTCTTT
.,.,TRBV30,TRBJ1-4,CAWSVFSQGFEKLFF,TGTGCCTGGAGTGTCTTTTCGCAGGGATTTGAAAAACTGTTTTTT
.,once,TRBV30,TRBJ1-2,CAWSVWTAGGGGYTF,TGTGCCTGGAGTGTCTGGACAGCCGGTGGCGGGGGCTACACCTTC
TRBD1,.,TRBV18,TRBJ2-7,CASSAGQGRSYEQYF,TGTGCCAGCTCGGCGGGACAGGGGCGCTCCTACGAGCAGTACTTC
.,.,TRBV5-1,TRBJ2-5,CASSPPEVQETQYF,TGCGCCAGCAGCCCACCGGAGGTCCAAGAGACCCAGTACTTC
TRBD1,.,TRBV2,TRBJ2-3,CASRRQGSRTDTQYF,TGTGCCAGCAGAAGACAGGGGTCCCGCACAGATACGCAGTATTTT
.,once,TRBV12-3/TRBV12-4,TRBJ1-2,CASSLVGSNGYTF,TGTGCCAGCAGTTTGGTAGGGAGCAATGGCTACACCTTC
.,.,TRBV6-2/TRBV6-3,TRBJ2-5,CASSLQETQYF,TGTGCCAGCAGTCTTCAAGAGACCCAGTACTTC
TRBD1,.,TRBV27,TRBJ1-4,CASSFLQGGEKLFF,TGTGCCAGCAGTTTTCTACAGGGGGGTGAAAAACTGTTTTTT
.,.,TRBV28,TRBJ1-1,CASSNSGTTEAFF,TGTGCCAGCAGTAACAGCGGGACTACTGAAGCTTTCTTT
.,few,TRBV6-6,TRBJ2-7,CASSYKTGSYEQYF,TGTGCCAGCAGTTACAAGACTGGTTCCTACGAGCAGTACTTC
.,.,TRBV28,TRBJ2-3,CASSWGHGGGVADTQYF,TGTGCCAGCAGTTGGGGACACGGGGGAGGGGTGGCAGATACGCAGTATTTT
.,.,TRBV10-3,TRBJ1-1,CAIRAPGWTEAFF,TGTGCCATCAGAGCCCCCGGGTGGACTGAAGCTTTCTTT
.,.,TRBV4-2,TRBJ2-5,CASSQGAGKETQYF,TGTGCCAGCAGCCAAGGGGCGGGGAAAGAGACCCAGTACTTC
TRBD1,.,TRBV7-9,TRBJ1-6,CASSLGQGDNSPLHF,TGTGCCAGCAGCTTAGGACAGGGGGACAATTCACCCCTCCACTTT
.,.,TRBV29-1,TRBJ2-1,CSVAPNPDGAYNEQFF,TGCAGCGTCGCACCTAACCCCGACGGAGCCTACAATGAGCAGTTCTTC
TRBD2,.,TRBV11-2,TRBJ2-1,CASSLLAGGLYNEQFF,TGTGCCAGCAGCTTACTAGCGGGGGGGCTATACAATGAGCAGTTCTTC
TRBD1,.,TRBV5-1,TRBJ1-2,CASSSGQGNYGYTF,TGCGCCAGCAGCTCGGGACAGGGAAACTATGGCTACACCTTC
.,.,TRBV6-5,TRBJ2-1,CAVAPTRVSYNEQFF,TGTGCCGTTGCTCCTACGAGGGTCTCCTACAATGAGCAGTTCTTC
.,.,TRBV7-2,TRBJ1-6,CASSLGGVRGLTPLHF,TGTGCCAGCAGCTTAGGTGGAGTCAGGGGATTGACACCCCTCCACTTT
.,.,TRBV6-2/TRBV6-3,TRBJ1-4,CASSAPLRGKLFF,TGTGCCAGCAGTGCACCGCTAAGAGGGAAACTGTTTTTT
.,.,TRBV12-3/TRBV12-4,TRBJ2-1,CASSRGSVDEQFF,TGTGCCAGCAGTCGCGGGTCAGTCGATGAGCAGTTCTTC
.,.,TRBV29-1,TRBJ2-2,CSVSTGNTGELFF,TGCAGCGTCAGTACGGGTAACACCGGGGAGCTGTTTTTT
.,.,TRBV6-7,TRBJ1-5,CASSDKYGNQPQHF,TGTGCCAGCAGTGACAAATACGGCAATCAGCCCCAGCATTTT
TRBD1,.,TRBV6-6,TRBJ1-1,CASSYASGGTEAFF,TGTGCCAGCAGTTACGCCTCAGGGGGTACGGAAGCTTTCTTT
.,.,TRBV28,TRBJ1-4,CASRKEFATGSNEKLFF,TGTGCCAGCAGAAAGGAGTTTGCAACAGGTAGTAATGAAAAACTGTTTTTT
.,.,TRBV30,TRBJ2-5,CAWRGRQGQETQYF,TGTGCCTGGAGAGGTCGGCAGGGACAAGAGACCCAGTACTTC
TRBD1,.,TRBV11-2,TRBJ1-2,CASSAQGATGYTF,TGTGCCAGCAGCGCACAGGGGGCTACTGGCTACACCTTC
.,.,TRBV15,TRBJ1-1,CAADQGLNTEAFF,TGTGCCGCCGATCAGGGGTTGAACACTGAAGCTTTCTTT
.,.,TRBV7-7,TRBJ2-1,CASSSGQVPFREQFF,TGTGCTAGCAGCTCCGGACAAGTTCCATTTAGGGAGCAGTTCTTC
TRBD2,.,TRBV3-1/TRBV3-2,TRBJ2-7,CASSQETSGPLVTGEQYF,TGTGCCAGCAGCCAAGAGACTAGCGGGCCCCTGGTAACGGGCGAGCAGTACTTC